One TCR beta chain is described in this entry. Its specificity is not known. The data are from a study of T cell responses to AZD1222 COVID-19 vaccine. Study-level points and caveats: The donors showed a predominance of white British ancestry and of females, with possible underestimation of clonal diversity. Baseline antibody screening turned up just six or seven seropositive AZD1222 recipients. Regions 160-218 and 743-854 dominated among vaccine-associated CD4 TCRs spanning spike. Compared with day 0, the breadth and depth of the Spike-specific TCR repertoire rose significantly after two doses of AZD1222.

Germline V gene lookup returns CDR1 SGHDT and CDR2 YYEEEE. The length of the CDR3 is 15 residues. V was cut by 4 bases and J by 5 bases, with 18 bases left in between. TCRdb keeps only in-frame clones here, not all; method: immunoSEQ multiplex PCR. The sample shows 140,000 to 150,000 clones, around 94% of them seen only once. This TCR was recovered from an adult who had recovered from COVID-19. The starting material was peripheral blood, obtained after recovery from COVID-19. The chain has TRBV5-6 and TRBJ1-1; D is perhaps TRBD1 (5 bases). The CDR3 DNA sequence: TGTGCCAGCAGCCAGTGGGTTGGGGGAAGTACTGAAGCTTTCTTT. This gives the protein CASSQWVGGSTEAFF.